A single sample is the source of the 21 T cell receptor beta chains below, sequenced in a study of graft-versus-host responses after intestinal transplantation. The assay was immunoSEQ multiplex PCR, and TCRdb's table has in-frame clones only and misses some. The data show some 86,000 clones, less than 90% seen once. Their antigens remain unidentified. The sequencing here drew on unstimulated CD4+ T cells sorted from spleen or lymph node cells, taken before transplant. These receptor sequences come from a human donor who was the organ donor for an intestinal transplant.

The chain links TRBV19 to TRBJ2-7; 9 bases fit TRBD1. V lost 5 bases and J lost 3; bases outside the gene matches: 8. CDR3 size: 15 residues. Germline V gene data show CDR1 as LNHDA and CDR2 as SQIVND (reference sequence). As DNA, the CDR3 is TGTGCCAGTAGTGTCCCGGGACAGGGTATCTACGAGCAGTACTTC. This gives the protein CASSVPGQGIYEQYF.

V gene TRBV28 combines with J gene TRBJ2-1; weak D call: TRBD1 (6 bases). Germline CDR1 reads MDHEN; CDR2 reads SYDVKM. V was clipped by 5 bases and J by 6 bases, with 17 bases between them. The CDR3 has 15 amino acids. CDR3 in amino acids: CASSPLGRGFNEQFF. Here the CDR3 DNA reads TGTGCCAGCAGTCCCCTGGGCAGGGGCTTCAATGAGCAGTTCTTC.

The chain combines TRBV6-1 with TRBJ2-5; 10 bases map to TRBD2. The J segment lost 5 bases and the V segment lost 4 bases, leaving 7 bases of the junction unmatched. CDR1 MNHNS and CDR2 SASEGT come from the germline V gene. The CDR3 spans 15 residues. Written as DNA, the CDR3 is TGTGCCAGCAGTGCCATGGGAGCGGGAGGGGAGACCCAGTACTTC. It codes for CASSAMGAGGETQYF.

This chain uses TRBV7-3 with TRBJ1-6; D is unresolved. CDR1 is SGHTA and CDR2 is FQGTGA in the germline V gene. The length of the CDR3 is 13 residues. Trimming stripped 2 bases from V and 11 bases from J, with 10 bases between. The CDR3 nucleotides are TGTGCCAGCAGCTTAGGGAGGGAAGCACCCCTCCACTTT. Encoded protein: CASSLGREAPLHF.

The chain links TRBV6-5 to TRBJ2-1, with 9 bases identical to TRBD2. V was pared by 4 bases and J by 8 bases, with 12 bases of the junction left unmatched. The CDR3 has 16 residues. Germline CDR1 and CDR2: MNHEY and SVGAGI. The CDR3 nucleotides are TGTGCCAGCAGTTCACTCCGGAGACTAGCGGAGGATGAGCAGTTCTTC. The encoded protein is CASSSLRRLAEDEQFF.

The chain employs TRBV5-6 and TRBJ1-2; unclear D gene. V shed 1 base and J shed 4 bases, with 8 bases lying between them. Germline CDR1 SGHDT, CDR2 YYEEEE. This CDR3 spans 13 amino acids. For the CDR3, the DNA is TGTGCCAGCAGCTTGTTACAGATCTATGGCTACACCTTC. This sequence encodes CASSLLQIYGYTF.

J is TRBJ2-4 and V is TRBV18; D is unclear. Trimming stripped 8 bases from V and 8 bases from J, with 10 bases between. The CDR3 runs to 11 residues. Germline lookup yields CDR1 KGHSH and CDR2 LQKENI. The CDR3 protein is CASANTDIQYF. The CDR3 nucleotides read TGTGCCAGCGCAAACACAGACATTCAGTACTTC.

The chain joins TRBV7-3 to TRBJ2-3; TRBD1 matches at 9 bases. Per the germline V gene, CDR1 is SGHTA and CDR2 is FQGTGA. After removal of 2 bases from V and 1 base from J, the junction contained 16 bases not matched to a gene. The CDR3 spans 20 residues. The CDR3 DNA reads TGTGCCAGCAGCTTACTCCCCAGGGACAGGGTGGGGGGGGGCACAGATACGCAGTATTTT. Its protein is CASSLLPRDRVGGGTDTQYF.

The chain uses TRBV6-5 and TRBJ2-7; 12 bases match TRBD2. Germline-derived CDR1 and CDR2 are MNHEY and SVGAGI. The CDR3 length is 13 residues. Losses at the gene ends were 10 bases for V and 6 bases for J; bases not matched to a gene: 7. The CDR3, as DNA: TGTGCCACCTCGACTAGCGGGAGATCCGAGCAGTACTTC. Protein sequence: CATSTSGRSEQYF.

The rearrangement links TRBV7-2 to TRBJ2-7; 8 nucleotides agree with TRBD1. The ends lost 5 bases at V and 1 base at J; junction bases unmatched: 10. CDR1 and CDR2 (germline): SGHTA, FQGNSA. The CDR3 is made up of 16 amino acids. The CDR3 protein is CASSPGPGQASYEQYF. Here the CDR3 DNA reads TGTGCCAGCAGCCCCGGGCCGGGACAGGCATCCTACGAGCAGTACTTC.

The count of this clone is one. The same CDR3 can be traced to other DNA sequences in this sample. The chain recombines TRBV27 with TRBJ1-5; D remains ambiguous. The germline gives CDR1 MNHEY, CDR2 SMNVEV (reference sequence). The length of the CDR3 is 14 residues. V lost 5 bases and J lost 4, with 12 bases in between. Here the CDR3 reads CASSLLGVNQPQHF. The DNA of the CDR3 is TGTGCCAGCAGTCTATTGGGAGTTAATCAGCCCCAGCATTTT.

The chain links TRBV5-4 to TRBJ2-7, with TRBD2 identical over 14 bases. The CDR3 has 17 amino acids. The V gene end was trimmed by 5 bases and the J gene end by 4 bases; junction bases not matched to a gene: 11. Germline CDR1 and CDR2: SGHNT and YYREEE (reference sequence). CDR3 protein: CASRPGLAGGLQYEQYF. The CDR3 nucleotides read TGTGCCAGCAGGCCTGGACTAGCGGGGGGCCTCCAGTACGAGCAGTACTTC.

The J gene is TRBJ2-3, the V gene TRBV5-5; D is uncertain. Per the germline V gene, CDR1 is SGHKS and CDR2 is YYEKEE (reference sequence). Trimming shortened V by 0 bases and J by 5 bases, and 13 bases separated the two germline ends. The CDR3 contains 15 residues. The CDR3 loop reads CASSLGHAGVDTQYF. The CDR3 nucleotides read TGTGCCAGCAGCTTGGGTCATGCCGGTGTAGATACGCAGTATTTT.

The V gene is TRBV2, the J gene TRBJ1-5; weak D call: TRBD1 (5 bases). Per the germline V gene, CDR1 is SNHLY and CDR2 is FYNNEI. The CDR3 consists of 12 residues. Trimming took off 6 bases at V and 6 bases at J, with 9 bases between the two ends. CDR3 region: CASSRVGQPQHF. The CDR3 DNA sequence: TGTGCCAGCAGCAGGGTGGGTCAGCCCCAGCATTTT. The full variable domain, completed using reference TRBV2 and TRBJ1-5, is EPEVTQTPSHQVTQMGQEVILRCVPISNHLYFYWYRQILGQKVEFLVSFYNNEISEKSEIFDDQFSVERPDGSNFTLKIRSTKLEDSAMYFCASSRVGQPQHFGDGTRLSIL.

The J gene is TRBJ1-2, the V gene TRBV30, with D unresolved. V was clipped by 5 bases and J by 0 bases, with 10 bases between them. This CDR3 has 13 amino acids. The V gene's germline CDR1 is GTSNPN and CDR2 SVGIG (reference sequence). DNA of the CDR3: TGTGCCTGGTCCTCGGGAGCTAACTATGGCTACACCTTC. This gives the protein CAWSSGANYGYTF.

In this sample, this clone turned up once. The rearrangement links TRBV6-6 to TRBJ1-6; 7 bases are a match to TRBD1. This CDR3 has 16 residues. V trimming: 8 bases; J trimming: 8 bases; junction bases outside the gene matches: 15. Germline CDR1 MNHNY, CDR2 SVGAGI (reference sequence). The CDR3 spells CASRLELTGQDSPLHF. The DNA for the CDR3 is TGTGCCAGCCGGTTGGAATTGACAGGGCAGGATTCACCCCTCCACTTT.

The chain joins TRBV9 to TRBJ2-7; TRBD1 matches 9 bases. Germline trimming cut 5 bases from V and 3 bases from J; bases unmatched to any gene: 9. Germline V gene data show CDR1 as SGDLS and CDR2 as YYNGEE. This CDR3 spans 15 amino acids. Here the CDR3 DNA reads TGTGCCAGCAGGTCGGGACAGGGAAGTCTCTACGAGCAGTACTTC. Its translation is CASRSGQGSLYEQYF.

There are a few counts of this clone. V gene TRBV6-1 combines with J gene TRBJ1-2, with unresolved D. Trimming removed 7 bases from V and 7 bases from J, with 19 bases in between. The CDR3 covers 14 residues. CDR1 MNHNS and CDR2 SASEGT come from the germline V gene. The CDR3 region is CASIGNQIRGGYTF. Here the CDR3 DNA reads TGTGCCAGCATTGGAAACCAAATTCGGGGTGGCTACACCTTC.

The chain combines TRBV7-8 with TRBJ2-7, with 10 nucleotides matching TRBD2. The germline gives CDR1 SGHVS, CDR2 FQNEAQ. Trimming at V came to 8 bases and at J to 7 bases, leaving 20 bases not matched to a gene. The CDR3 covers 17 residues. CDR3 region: CASAMRLAGGLVREQYF. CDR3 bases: TGTGCCAGCGCGATGAGACTAGCGGGTGGGCTGGTCCGGGAGCAGTACTTC.

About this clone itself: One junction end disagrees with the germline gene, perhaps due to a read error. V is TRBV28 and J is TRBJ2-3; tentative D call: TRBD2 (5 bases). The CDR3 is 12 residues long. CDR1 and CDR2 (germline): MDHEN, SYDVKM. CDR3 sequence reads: CASSPSTDTQYF. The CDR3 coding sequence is TGTGCCAGCAGTCCTAGCACGGATACGCAGTATTTT. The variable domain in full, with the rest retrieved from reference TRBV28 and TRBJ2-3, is DVKVTQSSRYLVKRTGEKVFLECVQDMDHENMFWYRQDPGLGLRLIYFSYDVKMKEKGDIPEGYSVSREKKERFSLILESASTNQTSMYLCASSPSTDTQYFGPGTRLTVL.

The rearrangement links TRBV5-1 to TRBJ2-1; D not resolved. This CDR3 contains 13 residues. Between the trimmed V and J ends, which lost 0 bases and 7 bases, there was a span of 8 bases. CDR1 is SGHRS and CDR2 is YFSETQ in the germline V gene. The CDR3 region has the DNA TGCGCCAGCAGCTTGGGGCTAGTTAATGAGCAGTTCTTC. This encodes CASSLGLVNEQFF.